This T cell receptor (beta chain) was documented in a study of cytomegalovirus exposure and HLA in healthy donors. After removal of 5 bases from V and 3 bases from J, the junction contained 5 bases not matched to a gene. Germline loops: CDR1 MNHEY, CDR2 SMNVEV (reference sequence). CDR3 length: 14 residues. PCR was performed using 60 Vbeta and 13 Jbeta primers. The assay was immunoSEQ multiplex PCR, and TCRdb's table has in-frame clones only and misses some. This table has approximately 80,000 clones, 63% appearing once. The chain is built from TRBV27 and TRBJ2-7, with 9 bases that match TRBD2. Sequencing input: PBMCs. The clonotype originates from a middle-aged woman in good health and CMV-seropositive. CDR3 region: CASSGRTSDYEQYF. The DNA of the CDR3 is TGTGCCAGCAGTGGTCGGACTAGCGACTACGAGCAGTACTTC.